Below, 24 T cell receptor beta chains from the same sample are listed, as sequenced in a study of T cell repertoires in cytomegalovirus infection. A single record per CDR3 protein comes from TCRdb applying MiXCR to the reads. The sample includes about 450,000 distinct CDR3 sequences, about 33% of them seen just once. The sequenced sample was PBMCs. Receptor source: a human donor in good health (CMV status not recorded). Some clones in this sample may be carry-over from other donors' samples.

The sample holds a few counts of this clonotype. This chain connects TRBV10-1 to TRBJ2-1, with D unclear. V was trimmed by 2 bases and J by 2 bases, leaving 7 bases between them. Germline V gives CDR1 WNHNN, CDR2 SYGVQD (reference sequence). The CDR3 has 14 residues. The CDR3 sequence is CASSERQAYNEQFF. CDR3 bases: TGCGCCAGCAGTGAGCGGCAGGCCTACAATGAGCAGTTCTTC.

This clonotype has more than one count but fewer than ten. J is TRBJ2-1 and V is TRBV7-2; D remains ambiguous. CDR1 is SGHTA, CDR2 FQGNSA, per germline. CDR3 size: 15 residues. V lost 1 base and J 4 bases, leaving 11 bases between the germline ends. The CDR3 DNA sequence: TGTGCCAGCAGCTTAGGGTCGCGTTTATACAATGAGCAGTTCTTC. Protein: CASSLGSRLYNEQFF.

The chain recombines TRBV28 with TRBJ2-5; D possibly matches TRBD1 or TRBD2 (5 bases each). CDR1 is MDHEN and CDR2 is SYDVKM in the germline V gene. The CDR3 totals 14 residues. V shed 7 bases and J shed 2 bases, with 14 bases lying between them. The CDR3, as DNA: TGTGCCAGCACCGGGGCAGATAATCAAGAGACCCAGTACTTC. Residues: CASTGADNQETQYF.

This clonotype was detected a few times. The chain carries TRBV27 and TRBJ2-5; 8 bases agree with TRBD2. V lost 2 bases and J lost 1; bases outside the gene matches: 9. This CDR3 has 17 amino acids. The germline V gene encodes CDR1 MNHEY and CDR2 SMNVEV (reference sequence). CDR3 sequence reads: CASSLRGTRAPQETQYF. DNA of the CDR3: TGTGCCAGCAGTTTAAGGGGGACTAGAGCGCCCCAAGAGACCCAGTACTTC.

The sample holds many counts of this clonotype. J is TRBJ1-4 and V is TRBV7-8; the match to TRBD1 covers 7 bases. CDR1 and CDR2 (germline): SGHVS, FQNEAQ. V shed 4 bases, J shed 4 bases, and the junction held 12 bases outside the gene matches. The length of the CDR3 is 17 residues. CDR3 nucleotides: TGTGCCAGCAGCTGGGGTTTGCGGACAGGAGATAATGAAAAACTGTTTTTT. Its protein is CASSWGLRTGDNEKLFF.

In nucleotides, the CDR3 is TGTGCCAGCAGTCCCCTGGGGGATCCCCGGAGATCGGGAAATTCACCCCTCCACTTT. Translation gives CASSPLGDPRRSGNSPLHF. V usage is TRBV6-6 and J usage is TRBJ1-6, with D possibly being TRBD1 (5 bases). V gave up 5 bases and J gave up 7 bases, with 27 bases separating them. The germline CDR1 and CDR2 sequences are MNHNY and SVGAGI (reference sequence). CDR3 length: 19 residues.

This clonotype was seen many times. The gene calls are TRBV7-8 and TRBJ2-6; either TRBD1 or TRBD2 may fit D (6 bases each). Trimming took off 2 bases at V and 2 bases at J, with 13 bases between the two ends. Germline V gene lookup returns CDR1 SGHVS and CDR2 FQNEAQ. The CDR3 runs to 17 residues. The CDR3 is CASSLRGGGAGANVLTF. In DNA, the CDR3 is TGTGCCAGCAGCTTAAGAGGGGGAGGAGCTGGGGCCAACGTCCTGACTTTC.

The V gene is TRBV15, the J gene TRBJ2-5, with no clear D. Trimming took 5 bases from V and 1 from J, leaving 11 bases between them. This CDR3 spans 14 amino acids. From germline, CDR1 is LNHNV and CDR2 YYDKDF (reference sequence). The CDR3 region has the DNA TGTGCCACCAGCGGCGGACGGCGCCAAGAGACCCAGTACTTC. This sequence encodes CATSGGRRQETQYF.

As to this clonotype: A much larger clone is a single base away; this may be a read error. The chain has TRBV7-2 and TRBJ1-2; D is unresolved. The CDR3 length is 13 residues. Germline CDR1 and CDR2: SGHTA and FQGNSA. The chain's CDR3 is CDSSLGGYYGYTF. CDR3 sequence (DNA): TGTGACAGCAGCTTGGGAGGGTACTATGGCTACACCTTC.

V usage is TRBV28 and J usage is TRBJ2-7, with 8 positions matching TRBD2. Germline CDR1 MDHEN, CDR2 SYDVKM. The CDR3 runs 14 residues. V trimming: 7 bases; J trimming: 4 bases; junction bases outside the gene matches: 9. The CDR3 coding sequence is TGTGCCAGCATTCCCCCGGGGGGGCGGTACGAGCAGTACTTC. Translating gives CASIPPGGRYEQYF.

This clonotype was seen a single time. One end of the junction fails to match germline, which may point to a read error. The genes are TRBV5-3 and TRBJ2-1; 8 bases line up with TRBD1. TRBV5-3 is labeled an ORF, and its function is uncertain. The CDR3 runs 18 residues. The CDR3 sequence is CASSLVEIRDRYYNEQFF. CDR3 sequence (DNA): TGTGCCAGCAGCTTGGTCGAAATCCGGGACAGGTACTACAATGAGCAGTTCTTC.

Only a few counts were recorded for this clonotype. The chain combines TRBV6-6 with TRBJ1-4, with 8 bases lining up with TRBD1. The CDR3 sequence is 16 residues long. Germline V gene sequence: CDR1 MNHNY, CDR2 SVGAGI (reference sequence). Trimming removed 2 bases from V and 8 bases from J; junction bases left unmatched: 10. CDR3 residues: CASSYTYRGGEEKLFF. DNA for the CDR3: TGTGCCAGCAGTTACACCTACAGGGGGGGAGAAGAAAAACTGTTTTTT.

Many counts were recorded for this clonotype. The rearrangement uses TRBV12-3 or TRBV12-4 and TRBJ2-1, with no clear D. With 5 bases removed from V and 7 bases from J, the gap between germline ends came to 6 bases. The CDR3 is 11 residues long. The CDR3 coding sequence is TGTGCCAGCAGTCGGAATAATGAGCAGTTCTTC. Its translation: CASSRNNEQFF.

This clonotype appeared a few times. The genes are TRBV18 and TRBJ1-1; D is unclear. CDR3 size: 17 residues. V lost 3 bases and J 1 base, leaving 18 bases between the germline ends. Germline V lookup: CDR1 KGHSH, CDR2 LQKENI. CDR3 in DNA: TGTGCCAGCTCACCTCTGGCGTCTATCAATGCGAACACTGAAGCTTTCTTT. Its protein product is CASSPLASINANTEAFF.

CDR3 coding DNA: TGTGCCAGCAGTTACGCGGGGGGTCCCTACGAGCAGTACTTC. It specifies CASSYAGGPYEQYF. The rearrangement links TRBV6-5 to TRBJ2-7; TRBD2 aligns across 8 bases. Germline assignment: CDR1 MNHEY and CDR2 SVGAGI. The ends lost 2 bases at V and 2 bases at J; junction bases unmatched: 2. The CDR3 totals 14 residues.

The sample holds a few counts of this clonotype. The rearrangement joins TRBV6-5 to TRBJ2-1; D may correspond to TRBD1 or TRBD2 (5 bases each). Germline V CDR1 and CDR2: MNHEY, SVGAGI. Deletions cut 0 bases from V and 1 base from J, with 16 bases between. CDR3 length: 18 amino acids. The CDR3 spells CASSYSRTGLSSYNEQFF. The DNA for the CDR3 is TGTGCCAGCAGTTACTCCAGGACGGGGCTGAGTTCCTACAATGAGCAGTTCTTC.

This clonotype was observed a few times. V is TRBV20-1 and J is TRBJ1-5; no firm D call. The CDR3 is made up of 12 amino acids. Germline CDR1 and CDR2: DFQATT and SNEGSKA (reference sequence). Trimming removed 5 bases from V and 5 bases from J, with 10 bases in between. CDR3 coding DNA: TGCAGTGCTCGCAGCGGCTATCAGCCCCAGCATTTT. This gives the protein CSARSGYQPQHF.

The chain couples TRBV2 to TRBJ1-4; D is unclear. Germline V gene data show CDR1 as SNHLY and CDR2 as FYNNEI. The germline V and J ends were trimmed by 4 bases and 5 bases, with 8 bases remaining between them. The CDR3 extends over 13 amino acids. The CDR3 coding sequence is TGTGCCAGCAGTGCGGACGGGAATGAAAAACTGTTTTTT. Its protein product is CASSADGNEKLFF.

Comment on this clonotype: This may arise from a read error, as a much more abundant clone is one base away. The rearrangement joins TRBV7-6 to TRBJ2-7, with D perhaps TRBD2 (6 bases). The germline V gene encodes CDR1 SGHVS and CDR2 FNYEAQ. The CDR3 spans 15 residues. DNA for the CDR3: TGTGCCAGCCGCTTAGAGGGCGGGGCCGCCTACGAGCAGTACTTC. It specifies CASRLEGGAAYEQYF.

The chain couples TRBV24-1 to TRBJ1-5; D is possibly TRBD1 (5 bases). This CDR3 has 17 amino acids. Looked up from germline, CDR1 is KGHDR and CDR2 is SFDVKD. Trimming took off 3 bases at V and 2 bases at J, with 16 bases between the two ends. CDR3 sequence: CATSDPTVGGGNQPQHF. The CDR3 DNA reads as TGTGCCACCAGTGATCCGACCGTAGGAGGGGGCAATCAGCCCCAGCATTTT.

This clonotype came up a few times. The genes are TRBV7-8 and TRBJ2-4; no clear D gene. This CDR3 is 15 amino acids long. Trimming removed 8 bases from V and 0 bases from J, with 14 bases in between. In germline, CDR1 is SGHVS, CDR2 FQNEAQ. CDR3 loop: CASRPRIIAKNIQYF. Written as DNA, the CDR3 is TGTGCCAGCCGCCCCCGGATAATAGCCAAAAACATTCAGTACTTC.

The chain combines TRBV20-1 with TRBJ2-1; D is unresolved. CDR1 is DFQATT and CDR2 is SNEGSKA in the germline V gene (reference sequence). The V end lost 0 bases, the J end lost 1 base, and 10 bases lay between the germline ends. This CDR3 is built from 15 residues. The CDR3 sequence is CSAREVVSSYNEQFF. The CDR3 DNA reads as TGCAGTGCTAGAGAGGTAGTATCTTCCTACAATGAGCAGTTCTTC.

The rearrangement uses TRBV11-2 and TRBJ2-7; 8 bases match TRBD1. The CDR3 runs 15 residues. Germline CDR1 reads SGHAT; CDR2 reads FQNNGV. V was clipped by 5 bases and J by 5 bases; unmatched bases: 11. The CDR3 nucleotides are TGTGCCAGCAGCCCAGGGGGCCACAGGGTCCACGAGCAGTACTTC. Translated, it gives CASSPGGHRVHEQYF.

The chain links TRBV19 to TRBJ1-1; D is ambiguous. Germline CDR1 LNHDA, CDR2 SQIVND (reference sequence). V was cut by 4 bases and J by 1 base, with 7 bases left in between. The length of the CDR3 is 13 residues. CDR3 sequence reads: CASSTSSNTEAFF. In DNA form, the CDR3 reads TGTGCCAGTAGTACTTCATCGAACACTGAAGCTTTCTTT.